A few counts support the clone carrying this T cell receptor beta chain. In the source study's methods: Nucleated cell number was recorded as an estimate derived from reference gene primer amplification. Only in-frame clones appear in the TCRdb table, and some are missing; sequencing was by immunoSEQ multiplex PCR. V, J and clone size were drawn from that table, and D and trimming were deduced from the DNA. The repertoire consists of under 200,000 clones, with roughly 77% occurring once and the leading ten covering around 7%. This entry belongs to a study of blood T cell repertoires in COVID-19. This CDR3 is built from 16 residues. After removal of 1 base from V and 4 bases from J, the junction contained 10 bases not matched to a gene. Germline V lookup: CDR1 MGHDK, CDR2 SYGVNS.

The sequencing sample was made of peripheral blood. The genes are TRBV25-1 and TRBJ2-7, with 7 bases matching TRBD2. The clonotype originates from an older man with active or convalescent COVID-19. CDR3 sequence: CASSESGSSGFYEQYF. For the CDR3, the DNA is TGTGCCAGCAGTGAATCGGGGTCTAGCGGCTTTTACGAGCAGTACTTC.